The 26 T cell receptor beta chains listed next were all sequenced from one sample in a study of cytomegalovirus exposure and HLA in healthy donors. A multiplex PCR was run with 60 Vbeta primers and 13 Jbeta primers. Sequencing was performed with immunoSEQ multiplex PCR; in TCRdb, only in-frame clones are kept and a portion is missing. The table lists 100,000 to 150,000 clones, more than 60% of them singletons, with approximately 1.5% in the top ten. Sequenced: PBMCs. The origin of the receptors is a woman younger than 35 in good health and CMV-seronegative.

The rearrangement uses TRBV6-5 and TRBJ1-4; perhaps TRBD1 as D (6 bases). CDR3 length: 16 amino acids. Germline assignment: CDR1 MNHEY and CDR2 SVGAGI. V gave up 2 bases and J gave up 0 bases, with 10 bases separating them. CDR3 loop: CASSYRGHPTNEKLFF. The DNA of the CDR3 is TGTGCCAGCAGTTACCGGGGACACCCAACTAATGAAAAACTGTTTTTT.

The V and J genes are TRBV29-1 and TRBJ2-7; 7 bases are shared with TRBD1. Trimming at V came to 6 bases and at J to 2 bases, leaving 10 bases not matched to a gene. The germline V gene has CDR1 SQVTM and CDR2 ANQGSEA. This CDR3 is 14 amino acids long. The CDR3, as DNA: TGCAGCGTAGGAGACAGGGTATTTCCCTACGAGCAGTACTTC. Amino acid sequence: CSVGDRVFPYEQYF.

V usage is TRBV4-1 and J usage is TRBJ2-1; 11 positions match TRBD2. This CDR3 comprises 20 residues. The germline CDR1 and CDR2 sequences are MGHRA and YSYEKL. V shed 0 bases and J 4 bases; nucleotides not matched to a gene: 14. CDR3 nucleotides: TGCGCCAGCAGCCAAGAAATCGGTAGCGGGAGGGGGGGATTGTACAATGAGCAGTTCTTC. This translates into CASSQEIGSGRGGLYNEQFF.

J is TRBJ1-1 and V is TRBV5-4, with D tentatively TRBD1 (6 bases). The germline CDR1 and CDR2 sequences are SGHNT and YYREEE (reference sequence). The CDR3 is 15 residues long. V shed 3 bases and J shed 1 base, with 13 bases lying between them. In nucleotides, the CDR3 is TGTGCCAGCAGCTCCCCGACAGGAGCGAACACTGAAGCTTTCTTT. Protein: CASSSPTGANTEAFF. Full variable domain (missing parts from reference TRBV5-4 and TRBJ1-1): ETGVTQSPTHLIKTRGQQVTLRCSSQSGHNTVSWYQQALGQGPQFIFQYYREEENGRGNFPPRFSGLQFPNYSSELNVNALELDDSALYLCASSSPTGANTEAFFGQGTRLTVV.

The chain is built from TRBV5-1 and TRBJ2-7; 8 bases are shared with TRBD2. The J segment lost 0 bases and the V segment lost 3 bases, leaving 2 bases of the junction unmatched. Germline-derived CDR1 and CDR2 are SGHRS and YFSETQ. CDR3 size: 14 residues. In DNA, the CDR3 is TGCGCCAGCAGCTCGAGCGGGAGCTCCTACGAGCAGTACTTC. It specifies CASSSSGSSYEQYF.

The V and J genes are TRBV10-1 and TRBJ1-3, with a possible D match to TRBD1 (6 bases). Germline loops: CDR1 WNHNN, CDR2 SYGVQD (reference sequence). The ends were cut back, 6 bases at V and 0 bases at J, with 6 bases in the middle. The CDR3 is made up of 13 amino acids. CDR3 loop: CASRDSSGNTIYF. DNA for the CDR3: TGCGCCAGCAGGGACAGCTCTGGAAACACCATATATTTT.

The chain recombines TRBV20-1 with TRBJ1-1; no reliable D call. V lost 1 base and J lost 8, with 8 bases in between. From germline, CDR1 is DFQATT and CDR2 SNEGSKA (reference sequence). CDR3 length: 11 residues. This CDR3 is CSARVPREAFF. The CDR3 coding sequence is TGCAGTGCTAGAGTACCCAGGGAAGCTTTCTTT.

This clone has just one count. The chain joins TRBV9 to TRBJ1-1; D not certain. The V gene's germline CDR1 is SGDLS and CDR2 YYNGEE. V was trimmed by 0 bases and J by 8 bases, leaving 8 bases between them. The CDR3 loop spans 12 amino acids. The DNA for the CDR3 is TGTGCCAGCAGCGTAGAAGGAGAGGAAGCTTTCTTT. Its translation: CASSVEGEEAFF.

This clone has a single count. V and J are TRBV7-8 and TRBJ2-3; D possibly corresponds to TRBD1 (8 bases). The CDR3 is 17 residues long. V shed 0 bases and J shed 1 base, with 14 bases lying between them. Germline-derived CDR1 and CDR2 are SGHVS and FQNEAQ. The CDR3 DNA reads TGTGCCAGCAGCTTAGCCTCAGCGGGACAGGGCACAGATACGCAGTATTTT. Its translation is CASSLASAGQGTDTQYF.

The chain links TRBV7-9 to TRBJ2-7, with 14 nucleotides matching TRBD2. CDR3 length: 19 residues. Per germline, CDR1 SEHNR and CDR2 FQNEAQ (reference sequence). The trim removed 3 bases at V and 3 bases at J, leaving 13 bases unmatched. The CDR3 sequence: CASSFPWVGTSGSFYEQYF. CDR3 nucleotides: TGTGCCAGCAGCTTCCCCTGGGTGGGGACTAGCGGGAGTTTCTACGAGCAGTACTTC.

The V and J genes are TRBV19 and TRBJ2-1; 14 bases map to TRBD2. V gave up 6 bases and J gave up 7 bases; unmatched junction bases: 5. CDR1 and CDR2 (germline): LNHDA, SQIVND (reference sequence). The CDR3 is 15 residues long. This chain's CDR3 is CASSAGTSGRNEQFF. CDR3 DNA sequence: TGTGCCAGTAGCGCCGGGACTAGCGGGAGAAATGAGCAGTTCTTC.

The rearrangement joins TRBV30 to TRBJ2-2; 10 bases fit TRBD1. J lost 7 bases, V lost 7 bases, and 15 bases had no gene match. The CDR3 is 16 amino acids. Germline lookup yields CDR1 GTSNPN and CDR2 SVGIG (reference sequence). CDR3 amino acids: CASDLDKTGGFGELFF. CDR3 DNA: TGTGCCTCAGACCTGGATAAGACAGGGGGCTTCGGGGAGCTGTTTTTT. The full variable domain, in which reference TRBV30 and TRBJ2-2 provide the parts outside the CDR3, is SQTIHQWPATLVQPVGSPLSLECTVEGTSNPNLYWYRQAAGRGLQLLFYSVGIGQISSEVPQNLSASRPQDRQFILSSKKLLLSDSGFYLCASDLDKTGGFGELFFGEGSRLTVL.

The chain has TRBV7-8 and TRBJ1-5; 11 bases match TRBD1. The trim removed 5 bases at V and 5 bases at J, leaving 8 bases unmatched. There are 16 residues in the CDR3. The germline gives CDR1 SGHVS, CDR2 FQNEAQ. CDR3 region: CASSPWDRGKYQPQHF. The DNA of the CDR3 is TGTGCCAGCAGCCCCTGGGACAGGGGGAAATATCAGCCCCAGCATTTT.

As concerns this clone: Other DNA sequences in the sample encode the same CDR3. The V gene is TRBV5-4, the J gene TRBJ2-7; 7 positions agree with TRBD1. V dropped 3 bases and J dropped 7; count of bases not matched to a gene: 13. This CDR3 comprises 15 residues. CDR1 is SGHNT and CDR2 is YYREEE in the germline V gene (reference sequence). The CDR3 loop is CASSYTGTAFKEQYF. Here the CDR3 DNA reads TGTGCCAGCAGCTACACCGGGACAGCTTTCAAGGAGCAGTACTTC.

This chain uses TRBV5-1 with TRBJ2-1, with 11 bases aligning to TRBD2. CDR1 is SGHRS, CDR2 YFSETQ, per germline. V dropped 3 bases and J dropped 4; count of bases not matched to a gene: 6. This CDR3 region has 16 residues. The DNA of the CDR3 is TGCGCCAGCAGCTGGGATATAGCGGGAGGGTACAATGAGCAGTTCTTC. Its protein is CASSWDIAGGYNEQFF.

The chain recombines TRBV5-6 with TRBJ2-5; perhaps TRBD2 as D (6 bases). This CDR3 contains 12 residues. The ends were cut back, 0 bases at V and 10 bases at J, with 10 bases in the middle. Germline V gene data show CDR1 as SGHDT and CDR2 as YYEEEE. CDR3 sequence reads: CASSLVLGGQYF. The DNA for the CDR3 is TGTGCCAGCAGCTTGGTTTTGGGGGGCCAGTACTTC.

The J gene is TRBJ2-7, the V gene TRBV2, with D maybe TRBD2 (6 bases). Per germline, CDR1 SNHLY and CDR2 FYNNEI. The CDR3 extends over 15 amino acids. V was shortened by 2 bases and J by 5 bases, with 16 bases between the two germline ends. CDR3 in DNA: TGTGCCAGCAGTGAAACTAGCCCCCGCATGCACGAGCAGTACTTC. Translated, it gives CASSETSPRMHEQYF. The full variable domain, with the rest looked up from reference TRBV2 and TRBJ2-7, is EPEVTQTPSHQVTQMGQEVILRCVPISNHLYFYWYRQILGQKVEFLVSFYNNEISEKSEIFDDQFSVERPDGSNFTLKIRSTKLEDSAMYFCASSETSPRMHEQYFGPGTRLTVT.

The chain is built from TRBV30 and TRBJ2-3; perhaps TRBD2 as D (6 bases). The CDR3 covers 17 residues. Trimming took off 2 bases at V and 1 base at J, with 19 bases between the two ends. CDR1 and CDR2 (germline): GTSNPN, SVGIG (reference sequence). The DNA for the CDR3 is TGTGCCTGGAGTCCTGGGTGGGAGGACTTGCGCACAGATACGCAGTATTTT. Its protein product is CAWSPGWEDLRTDTQYF. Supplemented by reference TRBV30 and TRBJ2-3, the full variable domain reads SQTIHQWPATLVQPVGSPLSLECTVEGTSNPNLYWYRQAAGRGLQLLFYSVGIGQISSEVPQNLSASRPQDRQFILSSKKLLLSDSGFYLCAWSPGWEDLRTDTQYFGPGTRLTVL.

The CDR3 loop reads CSVEVGGTGELFF. In nucleotides, the CDR3 is TGCAGCGTTGAAGTGGGGGGAACCGGGGAGCTGTTTTTT. The chain uses TRBV29-1 and TRBJ2-2, with D maybe TRBD2 (6 bases). The CDR3 loop spans 13 amino acids. Trimming removed 1 base from V and 5 bases from J, with 8 bases in between. CDR1 and CDR2 (germline): SQVTM, ANQGSEA.

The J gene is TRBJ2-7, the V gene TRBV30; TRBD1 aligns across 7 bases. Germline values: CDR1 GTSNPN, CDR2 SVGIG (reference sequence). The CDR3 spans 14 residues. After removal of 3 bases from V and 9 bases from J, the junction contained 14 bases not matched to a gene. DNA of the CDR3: TGTGCCTGGAGGACCGGGACAGCCAGGGGTGGGCAGTACTTC. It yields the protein CAWRTGTARGGQYF.

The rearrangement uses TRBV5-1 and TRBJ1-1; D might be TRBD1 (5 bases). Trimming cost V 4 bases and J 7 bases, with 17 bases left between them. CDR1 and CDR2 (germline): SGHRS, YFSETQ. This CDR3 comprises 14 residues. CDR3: CASSIGSDGHEAFF. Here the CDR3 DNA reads TGCGCCAGCAGCATAGGCTCGGACGGACATGAAGCTTTCTTT.

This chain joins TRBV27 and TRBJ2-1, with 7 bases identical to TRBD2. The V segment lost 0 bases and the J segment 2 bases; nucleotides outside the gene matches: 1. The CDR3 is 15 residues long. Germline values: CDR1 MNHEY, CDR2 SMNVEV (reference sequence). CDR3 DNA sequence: TGTGCCAGCAGTTTATCGCGGGAGCCCTACAATGAGCAGTTCTTC. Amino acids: CASSLSREPYNEQFF.

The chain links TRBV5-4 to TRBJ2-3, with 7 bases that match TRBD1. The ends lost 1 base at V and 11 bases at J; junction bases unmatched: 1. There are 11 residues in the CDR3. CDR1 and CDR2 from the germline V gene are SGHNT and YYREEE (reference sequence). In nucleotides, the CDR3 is TGTGCCAGCAGCTTGCGGGACAGGCAGTATTTT. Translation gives CASSLRDRQYF.

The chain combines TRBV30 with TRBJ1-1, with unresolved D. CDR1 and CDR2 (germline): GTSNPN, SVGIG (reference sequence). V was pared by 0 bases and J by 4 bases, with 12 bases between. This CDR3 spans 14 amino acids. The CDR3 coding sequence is TGTGCCTGGAGTGTCTCATCGGGGTTCACTGAAGCTTTCTTT. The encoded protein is CAWSVSSGFTEAFF.

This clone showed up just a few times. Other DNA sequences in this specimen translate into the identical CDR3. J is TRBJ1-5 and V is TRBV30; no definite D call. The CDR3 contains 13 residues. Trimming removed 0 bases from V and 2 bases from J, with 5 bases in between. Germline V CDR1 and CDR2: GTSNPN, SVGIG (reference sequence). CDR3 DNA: TGTGCCTGGAGTGTGCAGGGCAATCAGCCCCAGCATTTT. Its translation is CAWSVQGNQPQHF.

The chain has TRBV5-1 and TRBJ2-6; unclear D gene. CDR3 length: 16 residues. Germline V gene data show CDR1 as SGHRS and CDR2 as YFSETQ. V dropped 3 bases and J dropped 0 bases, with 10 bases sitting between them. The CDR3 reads CASSSVSGSGANVLTF. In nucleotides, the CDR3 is TGCGCCAGCAGCTCGGTATCGGGCTCTGGGGCCAACGTCCTGACTTTC.